Listed below are T cell receptor beta chains from one sample, sequenced in a study of cytomegalovirus exposure and HLA in healthy donors. Using immunoSEQ multiplex PCR, the repertoire was profiled, and TCRdb retains in-frame clones only, with some absent. The table for this sample gives 45,000 to 55,000 clones. Input material: PBMCs. The receptors derive from a male donor in good health and CMV-seropositive. Both conserved end residues are part of each CDR3. The order of the fields is D gene, V gene, J gene, CDR3 DNA, CDR3 protein. D genes are given only for firm matches.

D: -; V: TRBV28; J: TRBJ2-5; DNA: TGTGCCAGCAGTTTCCTTTCTGGGAGAGTCGAAAAAGAGACCCAGTACTTC; CDR3: CASSFLSGRVEKETQYF
D: -; V: TRBV7-2; J: TRBJ2-5; DNA: TGTGCCAGCAGCTTAGTGGTCCGGGGTCTAGAGACCCAGTACTTC; CDR3: CASSLVVRGLETQYF
D: -; V: TRBV28; J: TRBJ1-2; DNA: TGTGCCAGCAGCCCCGCCCCCCCCCGGCAGGGCTATGGCTACACCTTC; CDR3: CASSPAPPRQGYGYTF
D: -; V: TRBV15; J: TRBJ1-4; DNA: TGTGCCACCAGCGGTATTCAGGAAAAACTGTTTTTT; CDR3: CATSGIQEKLFF
D: TRBD1; V: TRBV28; J: TRBJ2-4; DNA: TGTGCCAGCAGACCTAGACAGGGGGCAGCCAAAAACATTCAGTACTTC; CDR3: CASRPRQGAAKNIQYF
D: -; V: TRBV7-3; J: TRBJ1-1; DNA: TGTGCCAGCAGCTCCCAGGGAGGCACTGAAGCTTTCTTT; CDR3: CASSSQGGTEAFF
D: -; V: TRBV28; J: TRBJ2-7; DNA: TGTGCCAGCACCAACACCTACGAGCAGTACTTC; CDR3: CASTNTYEQYF
D: TRBD2; V: TRBV15; J: TRBJ2-3; DNA: TGTGCCACCCGGGGGGGCCTCAGCACAGATACGCAGTATTTT; CDR3: CATRGGLSTDTQYF
D: TRBD1; V: TRBV7-9; J: TRBJ1-4; DNA: TGTGCCAGCAGCTTTTCGGTCGGACAGGGCGTTGAAAAACTGTTTTTT; CDR3: CASSFSVGQGVEKLFF
D: -; V: TRBV28; J: TRBJ1-4; DNA: TGTGCCAGCAGTTTCAGTATTACAACTAATGAAAAACTGTTTTTT; CDR3: CASSFSITTNEKLFF
D: TRBD1; V: TRBV29-1; J: TRBJ2-7; DNA: TGCAGCGCGGGACAGGGCGCCTACGAGCAGTACTTC; CDR3: CSAGQGAYEQYF
D: -; V: TRBV28; J: TRBJ1-2; DNA: TGTGCCAGCAGCTCAGGGGACGGTAACTATGGCTACACCTTC; CDR3: CASSSGDGNYGYTF
D: -; V: TRBV14; J: TRBJ2-3; DNA: TGTGCCAGCAGCCAGCGGGAAAACACAGATACGCAGTATTTT; CDR3: CASSQRENTDTQYF
D: TRBD1; V: TRBV29-1; J: TRBJ2-2; DNA: TGCAGCGTTGAAAAAATGACAGGGGGCAACACCGGGGAGCTGTTTTTT; CDR3: CSVEKMTGGNTGELFF
D: TRBD1; V: TRBV7-9; J: TRBJ2-7; DNA: TGTGCCAGCACATACTTAGGGGGCGATTCCTACGAGCAGTACTTC; CDR3: CASTYLGGDSYEQYF
D: TRBD1; V: TRBV2; J: TRBJ1-4; DNA: TGTGCCAGCACCCAGGACAGGCCCGCAACTAATGAAAAACTGTTTTTT; CDR3: CASTQDRPATNEKLFF
D: -; V: TRBV5-1; J: TRBJ1-2; DNA: TGCGCCAGCAGCTTGAGGGCAACTGGGGCAGGGTGGAGCTATGGCTACACCTTC; CDR3: CASSLRATGAGWSYGYTF
D: TRBD1; V: TRBV6-5; J: TRBJ1-4; DNA: TGTGCCAGCAGGTACGACAGGGCCGATGAAAAACTGTTTTTT; CDR3: CASRYDRADEKLFF
D: TRBD2; V: TRBV28; J: TRBJ2-7; DNA: TGTGCCAGCACTCGGGGGGGCTACGAGCAGTACTTC; CDR3: CASTRGGYEQYF
D: -; V: TRBV2; J: TRBJ2-1; DNA: TGTGCCAGCAGTGTTGAGCTTGGACAGATGGACGAGCAGTTCTTC; CDR3: CASSVELGQMDEQFF
D: TRBD2; V: TRBV9; J: TRBJ2-7; DNA: TGTGCCAGCAGCGTAGAGGGAGGGAACGAGCAGTACTTC; CDR3: CASSVEGGNEQYF
D: -; V: TRBV19; J: TRBJ2-4; DNA: TGTGCCAGTAGTATCGTTGAGGGAGTAGCCAAAAACATTCAGTACTTC; CDR3: CASSIVEGVAKNIQYF
D: -; V: TRBV6-6; J: TRBJ1-3; DNA: TGTGCCAGCACCCCTCAGGGAGGAAACACCATATATTTT; CDR3: CASTPQGGNTIYF
D: -; V: TRBV5-6; J: TRBJ1-2; DNA: TGTGCCAGCAGCTCCGGACAGCACTATGGCTACACCTTC; CDR3: CASSSGQHYGYTF
D: -; V: TRBV15; J: TRBJ1-4; DNA: TGTGCCACCAGCCGGAGAGGGAATGAAAAACTGTTTTTT; CDR3: CATSRRGNEKLFF
D: -; V: TRBV7-8; J: TRBJ1-2; DNA: TGTGCCAGCAGCCCCCCAGTCGGGGGGCCGGGTGGCTACACCTTC; CDR3: CASSPPVGGPGGYTF
D: TRBD1; V: TRBV7-9; J: TRBJ1-2; DNA: TGTGCCAGCAGCCCCGGACAGGAGACCAGGAGCTACACCTTC; CDR3: CASSPGQETRSYTF
D: -; V: TRBV6-6; J: TRBJ1-2; DNA: TGTGCCAGCAGTTACTCGGGGCGGGGGAAGCCGGTTCACTTC; CDR3: CASSYSGRGKPVHF
D: -; V: TRBV4-3; J: TRBJ1-5; DNA: TGCGCCAGCAGTTTGACAGGAGACGACAGAGGGAGGGGGTTGGGCAATCAGCCCCAGCATTTT; CDR3: CASSLTGDDRGRGLGNQPQHF
D: TRBD2; V: TRBV2; J: TRBJ2-1; DNA: TGTGCCAGCACACTCCAGGGATGGCTAGCGGGGGGTTCCCCCTACAATGAGCAGTTCTTC; CDR3: CASTLQGWLAGGSPYNEQFF
D: -; V: TRBV9; J: TRBJ2-2; DNA: TGTGCCAGCAGCCCATGGACAAAGAACACCGGGGAGCTGTTTTTT; CDR3: CASSPWTKNTGELFF
D: TRBD1; V: TRBV13; J: TRBJ1-1; DNA: TGTGCCAGCAGCTCGACAGGGGCCCCCGATGAAGCTTTCTTT; CDR3: CASSSTGAPDEAFF
D: TRBD1; V: TRBV28; J: TRBJ1-1; DNA: TGTGCCAGCAGTCCATGGACAGGGAACACTGAAGCTTTCTTT; CDR3: CASSPWTGNTEAFF
D: -; V: TRBV10-3; J: TRBJ1-2; DNA: TGTGCCATCAGTGAGGGGCTCGACTATGGCTACACCTTC; CDR3: CAISEGLDYGYTF